The clone carrying this T cell receptor (beta chain) was picked up many times. These data originate in a study of HIV-infected patients and healthy controls. cDNA was made from 400 to 500 ng RNA using alpha and beta constant primers. Separate chain-specific third strand synthesis with multiplexing indices produced the alpha and beta libraries. TCRdb independently ran MiXCR on the 5' RACE reads; one entry per CDR3 protein. The sample records over 5,000 distinct CDR3 sequences, 20% to 25% being singletons. Follow-up blood was drawn about 14 weeks, roughly three months, after antiretroviral therapy began. Whole blood was used without fractionation, so all unsorted peripheral T cells were included. Germline V gives CDR1 SGHRS, CDR2 YFSETQ. The CDR3 runs 16 residues. Trimming removed 4 bases from V and 4 bases from J, with 18 bases in between.

The sequenced sample was blood, obtained during antiretroviral therapy. This clonotype originated in an adult with HIV infection. The V call is TRBV5-1, the J call TRBJ2-1; a possible D gene is TRBD1 (6 bases). CDR3 DNA: TGCGCCAGCAGCAAGCCTCAGGGGCCGAAATACAATGAGCAGTTCTTC. It translates to CASSKPQGPKYNEQFF. Full variable domain (rest looked up from reference TRBV5-1 and TRBJ2-1): KAGVTQTPRYLIKTRGQQVTLSCSPISGHRSVSWYQQTPGQGLQFLFEYFSETQRNKGNFPGRFSGRQFSNSRSEMNVSTLELGDSALYLCASSKPQGPKYNEQFFGPGTRLTVL.